This entry lists 28 T cell receptor beta chains sequenced from one sample in a study of blood T cell repertoires in COVID-19. Generated by immunoSEQ multiplex PCR, the TCRdb table keeps only in-frame clones and is missing some. The profile shows 55,000 to 75,000 clones, approximately 84% of them singletons. The source material was peripheral blood. The receptors originated from a man aged 50-60 years with active COVID-19.

This clone showed up just a few times. The chain couples TRBV15 to TRBJ2-1; 12 bases match TRBD2. The V segment lost 1 base and the J segment 10 bases; nucleotides outside the gene matches: 5. Germline V gives CDR1 LNHNV, CDR2 YYDKDF (reference sequence). The CDR3 extends over 15 amino acids. This CDR3 reads CATSRGTSGKLEQFF. The CDR3 nucleotides read TGTGCCACCAGCAGAGGGACTAGCGGGAAGTTGGAGCAGTTCTTC.

This sequence joins TRBV7-9 and TRBJ2-3, with TRBD2 as a possible D gene (5 bases). Per germline, CDR1 SEHNR and CDR2 FQNEAQ (reference sequence). The CDR3 has 14 residues. Trimming removed 4 bases at V and 1 base at J, with 9 bases between. In DNA form, the CDR3 reads TGTGCCAGCAGCTCCCGGACTGGCACAGATACGCAGTATTTT. Amino acids: CASSSRTGTDTQYF.

The rearrangement joins TRBV11-2 to TRBJ1-2; D uncertain. This CDR3 is built from 13 residues. From germline, CDR1 is SGHAT and CDR2 FQNNGV. Trimming shortened V by 3 bases and J by 3 bases, and 8 bases separated the two germline ends. The CDR3 DNA sequence: TGTGCCAGCAGCTTGGAGGAGGACTATGGCTACACCTTC. Translated: CASSLEEDYGYTF.

Details on this clone: The sample contains more than one DNA sequence encoding this CDR3. The V and J genes are TRBV29-1 and TRBJ1-1; tentative D call: TRBD1 (6 bases). The germline CDR1 and CDR2 sequences are SQVTM and ANQGSEA. Trimming took off 3 bases at V and 10 bases at J, with 12 bases between the two ends. CDR3 length equals 11 residues. Here the CDR3 DNA reads TGCAGCGTTGATAGGGGGAAGGGAGCTTTCTTT. Encoded protein: CSVDRGKGAFF.

V usage is TRBV24-1 and J usage is TRBJ1-1, with TRBD1 identical over 7 bases. V lost 10 bases to trimming and J lost 3 bases; unmatched junction nucleotides: 10. The CDR3 runs 14 residues. CDR1 KGHDR and CDR2 SFDVKD come from the germline V gene. The CDR3 reads CATREGGTHTEAFF. The DNA for the CDR3 is TGTGCCACTAGGGAAGGGGGCACCCACACTGAAGCTTTCTTT.

The chain has TRBV5-1 and TRBJ1-1; 9 nucleotides agree with TRBD1. Germline CDR1 SGHRS, CDR2 YFSETQ. V was pared by 1 base and J by 1 base, with 5 bases of the junction left unmatched. CDR3 length: 16 amino acids. The CDR3 here is CASSLSPGQGNTEAFF. The DNA of the CDR3 is TGCGCCAGCAGCTTGTCCCCGGGACAGGGGAACACTGAAGCTTTCTTT.

The chain uses TRBV5-1 and TRBJ2-7; TRBD2 aligns across 13 bases. V lost 3 bases, J lost 2 bases, and 2 bases stayed unmatched. The CDR3 spans 15 residues. Germline CDR1 is SGHRS and CDR2 is YFSETQ. CDR3 coding DNA: TGCGCCAGCAGCTGGACTAGCGGGAGCACCTACGAGCAGTACTTC. Translated: CASSWTSGSTYEQYF.

The rearrangement uses TRBV7-9 and TRBJ1-5; weak D call: TRBD1 (6 bases). The germline V gene encodes CDR1 SEHNR and CDR2 FQNEAQ (reference sequence). CDR3 length: 13 amino acids. V was clipped by 4 bases and J by 4 bases, with 8 bases between them. CDR3 residues: CASSYQGNQPQHF. In nucleotides, the CDR3 is TGTGCCAGCAGCTACCAGGGGAATCAGCCCCAGCATTTT.

The genes are TRBV19 and TRBJ2-1; a possible D gene is TRBD2 (6 bases). This CDR3 has 14 amino acids. V was pared by 3 bases and J by 8 bases, with 14 bases between. The germline gives CDR1 LNHDA, CDR2 SQIVND (reference sequence). The CDR3 DNA reads TGTGCCAGTAGTATTTCTGGGGGGTCCGATGAGCAGTTCTTC. Its translation is CASSISGGSDEQFF.

The chain links TRBV30 to TRBJ1-4; D unclear. The CDR3 has 15 amino acids. Germline V gene data show CDR1 as GTSNPN and CDR2 as SVGIG (reference sequence). The V end was cut by 0 bases, the J end by 8 bases, with 16 bases between. The CDR3 here is CAWSVDFGGREKLFF. Written as DNA, the CDR3 is TGTGCCTGGAGTGTAGATTTTGGAGGGAGGGAAAAACTGTTTTTT.

The chain joins TRBV6-2 or TRBV6-3 to TRBJ1-2; 8 bases map to TRBD1. The J segment lost 7 bases and the V segment lost 6 bases, leaving 7 bases of the junction unmatched. Germline values: CDR1 MNHEY, CDR2 SVGEGT. The CDR3 extends over 13 amino acids. The CDR3 loop reads CASSPRTGFGYTF. The CDR3 DNA reads as TGTGCCAGCAGCCCTCGGACAGGGTTTGGCTACACCTTC.

This clone was found a few times. V gene TRBV9 combines with J gene TRBJ2-2; D is perhaps TRBD1 (5 bases). Trimming took off 3 bases at V and 2 bases at J, with 11 bases between the two ends. Germline V gives CDR1 SGDLS, CDR2 YYNGEE. The length of the CDR3 is 15 residues. CDR3 nucleotide sequence: TGTGCCAGCAGCGCTTGGACACTTAACACCGGGGAGCTGTTTTTT. Its translation is CASSAWTLNTGELFF.

The chain employs TRBV5-1 and TRBJ2-1; D might be TRBD1 (5 bases). CDR3 length equals 11 residues. CDR1 is SGHRS and CDR2 is YFSETQ in the germline V gene. Trimming removed 3 bases at V and 10 bases at J, with 8 bases between. CDR3 bases: TGCGCCAGCAGCTCCAGGGTGGAGCAGTTCTTC. It codes for CASSSRVEQFF.

The rearrangement links TRBV30 to TRBJ2-5, with D perhaps TRBD2 (5 bases). The V end was cut by 6 bases, the J end by 2 bases, with 10 bases between. CDR1 and CDR2 from the germline V gene are GTSNPN and SVGIG (reference sequence). The CDR3 has 12 amino acids. CDR3 DNA sequence: TGTGCCTGCTGGTCGGGGCAAGAGACCCAGTACTTC. It translates to CACWSGQETQYF.

This clone was observed a single time. The gene calls are TRBV18 and TRBJ2-3; 7 positions agree with TRBD2. The V segment lost 2 bases and the J segment 6 bases; nucleotides outside the gene matches: 14. The CDR3 spans 17 residues. The germline gives CDR1 KGHSH, CDR2 LQKENI. The CDR3 bases are TGTGCCAGCTCACCAATAAGCCTGTCTAGCGGAGCGGATACGCAGTATTTT. It encodes CASSPISLSSGADTQYF. Full variable domain (missing parts from reference TRBV18 and TRBJ2-3): NAGVMQNPRHLVRRRGQEARLRCSPMKGHSHVYWYRQLPEEGLKFMVYLQKENIIDESGMPKERFSAEFPKEGPSILRIQQVVRGDSAAYFCASSPISLSSGADTQYFGPGTRLTVL.

The V and J genes are TRBV11-3 and TRBJ2-7; D gene uncertain. V dropped 0 bases and J dropped 2 bases, with 11 bases sitting between them. Germline V gene data show CDR1 as SGHNT and CDR2 as YENEEA. CDR3 length equals 15 residues. The CDR3 is CASSLDTGTTYEQYF. DNA for the CDR3: TGTGCCAGCAGCTTAGATACGGGTACCACCTACGAGCAGTACTTC.

The genes are TRBV15 and TRBJ2-5, with 9 bases fitting TRBD1. This CDR3 spans 15 amino acids. V lost 1 base, J lost 2 bases, and 2 bases stayed unmatched. CDR1 is LNHNV and CDR2 is YYDKDF in the germline V gene (reference sequence). CDR3 coding DNA: TGTGCCACCAGCAGAGTGGACAGGGGACAAGAGACCCAGTACTTC. Its protein is CATSRVDRGQETQYF.

The gene calls are TRBV7-9 and TRBJ2-7; 8 nucleotides line up with TRBD2. The CDR3 length is 14 residues. With V trimmed by 5 bases and J by 12 bases, 15 bases remained unmatched. Germline V CDR1 and CDR2: SEHNR, FQNEAQ (reference sequence). CDR3 region: CASSLPGGATKLYF. Written as DNA, the CDR3 is TGTGCCAGCAGCCTGCCGGGGGGGGCTACTAAGTTGTACTTC. Full variable domain (remainder filled in from reference TRBV7-9 and TRBJ2-7): DTGVSQNPRHKITKRGQNVTFRCDPISEHNRLYWYRQTLGQGPEFLTYFQNEAQLEKSRLLSDRFSAERPKGSFSTLEIQRTEQGDSAMYLCASSLPGGATKLYFGPGTRLTVT.

The chain has TRBV6-5 and TRBJ2-7; D might be TRBD2 (5 bases). Deletions cut 7 bases from V and 3 bases from J, with 19 bases between. The length of the CDR3 is 15 residues. Germline values: CDR1 MNHEY, CDR2 SVGAGI. DNA of the CDR3: TGTGCCAGCACCTTCCCGACTGGAGGCCGCTACGAGCAGTACTTC. Amino acids: CASTFPTGGRYEQYF.

Remarks on this clone: One end of the junction does not line up with germline, which may come from a read error. CDR3 coding DNA: TGTGCCAGCGGTGAATGGACAGGGTTTTCAGATACGCAGTATTTT. Its translation is CASGEWTGFSDTQYF. The rearrangement uses TRBV6-1 and TRBJ2-3; 8 bases line up with TRBD1. The germline V gene has CDR1 MNHNS and CDR2 SASEGT. The CDR3 length is 15 residues.

Notes on this clone: Relative to the germline gene, one junction end is altered; a read error may explain this. V and J are TRBV4-2 and TRBJ2-7, with D possibly TRBD1 on 6 matching bases. The CDR3 is 15 amino acids. The V gene's germline CDR1 is LGHNA and CDR2 YNFKEQ. The CDR3 here is CASNQDPQGGYEQYF. The DNA for the CDR3 is TGTGCCAGCAACCAAGATCCACAGGGCGGCTACGAGCAGTACTTC.

J is TRBJ1-2 and V is TRBV5-1; D unclear. Trimming left V 4 bases short and J 6 bases short, with 22 bases between. The CDR3 sequence is 16 residues long. Germline CDR1 and CDR2: SGHRS and YFSETQ. This CDR3 is CASSPSRPTRRDGYTF. The CDR3 DNA reads TGCGCCAGCAGCCCGAGCCGACCGACGAGGCGGGATGGCTACACCTTC.

This chain links TRBV19 with TRBJ1-2; 7 nucleotides agree with TRBD1. The CDR3 sequence is 14 residues long. V gave up 6 bases and J gave up 0 bases; unmatched junction bases: 4. CDR1 LNHDA and CDR2 SQIVND come from the germline V gene (reference sequence). CDR3 in amino acids: CASRRDSANYGYTF. Written as DNA, the CDR3 is TGTGCCAGTAGGAGGGACAGCGCTAACTATGGCTACACCTTC.

The rearrangement links TRBV10-3 to TRBJ1-1; 10 bases match TRBD1. CDR3 length equals 15 residues. In germline, CDR1 is ENHRY, CDR2 SYGVKD. The J segment lost 5 bases and the V segment lost 2 bases, leaving 5 bases of the junction unmatched. CDR3 in amino acids: CAISERGQGETEAFF. For the CDR3, the DNA is TGTGCCATCAGTGAGAGAGGACAGGGGGAGACTGAAGCTTTCTTT.

The gene calls are TRBV19 and TRBJ1-3; 8 nucleotides match TRBD1. Germline V gives CDR1 LNHDA, CDR2 SQIVND (reference sequence). This CDR3 region has 16 residues. V trimming: 7 bases; J trimming: 0 bases; junction bases outside the gene matches: 8. The CDR3 here is CASTHRDRGSGNTIYF. DNA for the CDR3: TGTGCCAGTACCCATCGAGACAGGGGCTCTGGAAACACCATATATTTT.

The J gene is TRBJ2-5, the V gene TRBV5-1; perhaps TRBD2 as D (5 bases). The CDR3 has 14 amino acids. Looked up from germline, CDR1 is SGHRS and CDR2 is YFSETQ. The V end was cut by 0 bases, the J end by 7 bases, with 13 bases between. The CDR3 reads CASSLEPGLPTQYF. DNA for the CDR3: TGCGCCAGCAGCTTGGAGCCGGGGTTACCGACCCAGTACTTC.

The CDR3 DNA is TGTGCCAGCACCCTGCTAGCGGGAGTGGCAGATACGCAGTATTTT. Its protein is CASTLLAGVADTQYF. V usage is TRBV27 and J usage is TRBJ2-3; 10 nucleotides align to TRBD2. Trimming removed 7 bases from V and 4 bases from J; junction bases left unmatched: 8. The CDR3 consists of 15 residues. The germline gives CDR1 MNHEY, CDR2 SMNVEV (reference sequence).

The V gene is TRBV9, the J gene TRBJ2-1; 8 nucleotides agree with TRBD2. The J segment lost 2 bases and the V segment lost 4 bases, leaving 8 bases of the junction unmatched. This CDR3 comprises 16 residues. Germline V CDR1 and CDR2: SGDLS, YYNGEE. CDR3 region: CASSPLSGSAYNEQFF. DNA of the CDR3: TGTGCCAGCAGCCCCCTCAGCGGGAGTGCCTACAATGAGCAGTTCTTC.